The T cell receptor beta chain under discussion was sequenced for a study of cytomegalovirus exposure and HLA in healthy donors. All donors participated as healthy donors of bone marrow. This clone was seen more than once but under ten times. Other DNA variants within this sample encode the same CDR3. Amplification used 60 Vbeta primers and 13 Jbeta primers. Repertoires were generated with immunoSEQ multiplex PCR, while TCRdb's copy carries only in-frame clones and drops some. The sample contains 100,000 to 130,000 clones, over 60% of which appear only once. Germline-derived CDR1 and CDR2 are LGHNA and YNFKEQ. The CDR3 is 15 residues long. V trimming: 4 bases; J trimming: 2 bases; junction bases outside the gene matches: 7.

This TCR came from a male donor in good health and CMV-seronegative. The chain links TRBV4-2 to TRBJ2-5; 7 nucleotides line up with TRBD2. The sample comprised PBMCs. The DNA for the CDR3 is TGTGCCAGCAGCCTAACACTAGCGACTCAAGAGACCCAGTACTTC. This codes for CASSLTLATQETQYF.